This T cell receptor (beta chain) appears in the sequencing data of a study of T cell responses to AZD1222 COVID-19 vaccine. Background on the study: Both about-4-week and about-12-week second-dose recipients were combined. Study observations and caveats: Recipients of two AZD1222 doses showed rising Spike-specific TCR breadth and depth. Baseline seropositives among AZD1222 recipients totaled only 5 to 7.

Some clones are missing from TCRdb's copy, which holds only in-frame ones; the method was immunoSEQ multiplex PCR. The data hold 180,000 or so clones, with roughly 92% observed a single time. In regard to this clone: Its antigen is still unknown.

The sample was peripheral blood, taken on day 0 of AZD1222 vaccination. The clonotype was recovered from an adult in good health.

CDR3 in DNA: TGCGCCAGCAGCGCATCACAGGGAGAAGGAAGGGGCTACACCTTC. Encoded protein: CASSASQGEGRGYTF. The J gene is TRBJ1-2, the V gene TRBV5-1, with TRBD1 as a possible D gene (6 bases). The V end was cut by 4 bases, the J end by 8 bases, with 21 bases between. Per germline, CDR1 SGHRS and CDR2 YFSETQ. This CDR3 contains 15 residues.